This TCR beta chain is drawn from a study of shared clonotypes between healthy human individuals. Findings and caveats of the study: Naive subsets generally had larger estimated richness than memory subsets. A reduction in generation probabilities was seen for non-shared clonotypes relative to those shared by all four donors.

To note about this clone: Its antigen remains unidentified.

Assay execution proceeded at the deep level. The authors distributed each subset's genomic DNA evenly over several immunoSEQ plates. Here immunoSEQ multiplex PCR was the method, and the copy in TCRdb shows in-frame clones only, minus some. The sample yields approximately 1.5 million clones, approximately 98% seen once. V was clipped by 4 bases and J by 6 bases, with 19 bases between them. CDR1 is SGHDN and CDR2 is FVKESK in the germline V gene. This CDR3 region has 15 residues. Source material: naive CD4+ T cells sorted from blood. Subset defined: CD45RA+ positively selected. This rearrangement joins TRBV14 to TRBJ2-7; D remains ambiguous. The TCR was taken from a man aged 25 to 40 in good health. This CDR3 is CASSPPGQEGLEQYF. Here the CDR3 DNA reads TGTGCCAGCAGCCCCCCCGGGCAGGAAGGGCTCGAGCAGTACTTC.